This T cell receptor (beta chain) was identified during a study of T cell responses to AZD1222 COVID-19 vaccine. Study-level findings and limits: Elevations in Spike-specific TCR breadth and depth followed administration of two AZD1222 doses. White British ancestry dominated among donors, who included more females, and clonal diversity was possibly underestimated. Nearly half of unique spike-specific TCRs reportedly avoided B.1.351 and B.1.1.7 mutated regions.

Germline CDR1 reads SGHNT; CDR2 reads YENEEA. The CDR3 extends over 15 amino acids. Trimming took 6 bases from V and 0 from J, leaving 12 bases between them. Points on this clone: Antigen unknown.

The repertoire was sequenced with immunoSEQ multiplex PCR; TCRdb's copy has only in-frame clones and lacks some. The table has 130,000 to 150,000 clones, 75% to 90% seen once. The sample was peripheral blood, taken on day 0 of MenACWY control vaccination. The receptor was derived from an adult in good health. The chain recombines TRBV11-3 with TRBJ1-3; a possible D gene is TRBD1 (5 bases). The CDR3, as DNA: TGTGCCAGCAGTCGGGACGGGAGCTCTGGAAACACCATATATTTT. Translation gives CASSRDGSSGNTIYF. Using reference TRBV11-3 and TRBJ1-3 for the parts outside the CDR3, the full variable domain is EAGVVQSPRYKIIEKKQPVAFWCNPISGHNTLYWYLQNLGQGPELLIRYENEEAVDDSQLPKDRFSAERLKGVDSTLKIQPAELGDSAVYLCASSRDGSSGNTIYFGEGSWLTVV.